The entry below describes one T cell receptor (beta chain). Its specificity is unknown. Assay used: immunoSEQ multiplex PCR; TCRdb lists only in-frame clones, some missing. The table lists 25,000 to 30,000 clones, roughly 69% of them singletons. The V end was cut by 4 bases, the J end by 4 bases, with 14 bases between. The length of the CDR3 is 14 residues. Per the germline V gene, CDR1 is SGHRS and CDR2 is YFSETQ. The sample originates from a study of cytotoxic CD8 clonotypes in ibrutinib-treated CLL. Study-wide background: Enrolment comprised over ten relapsed/refractory and roughly 15 treatment-naive patients; 17 to 18 were IGHV unmutated.

General study results and limits: The study found baseline clonality above age-matched healthy donors, tracking circulating CD8+ T-cell counts.

The J gene is TRBJ2-5, the V gene TRBV5-1; tentatively, D is TRBD1 or TRBD2 (6 bases each). The sequences come from PBMCs, collected after 24 months of ibrutinib treatment. The sequence derives from a human donor with chronic lymphocytic leukemia. The CDR3 DNA reads as TGCGCCAGCAGCGTAATGGGGGGCGCAGAGACCCAGTACTTC. Amino acid sequence: CASSVMGGAETQYF.